Following are 19 T cell receptor beta chains from one sample sequenced in a study of blood T cell repertoires in COVID-19. Repertoires were generated with immunoSEQ multiplex PCR, while TCRdb's copy carries only in-frame clones and drops some. The top ten clones hold more than 12% of a sample with some 45,000 clones, around 80% of them seen once. The sample consisted of peripheral blood. These receptors originate from a human donor in a cohort sampled during active COVID-19.

The chain joins TRBV6-1 to TRBJ1-1, with D possibly matching TRBD1 (6 bases). Trimming cost V 3 bases and J 5 bases, with 13 bases left between them. Germline-derived CDR1 and CDR2 are MNHNS and SASEGT. CDR3 length: 14 amino acids. CDR3 bases: TGTGCCAGCAGTGATTACAGGGCAACAACTGAAGCTTTCTTT. This codes for CASSDYRATTEAFF.

The genes are TRBV5-3 and TRBJ1-5; D perhaps matches TRBD1 (6 bases). TRBV5-3 is filed as an ORF, its function uncertain. Trimming left V 0 bases short and J 6 bases short, with 16 bases between. This CDR3 region has 16 residues. The CDR3 protein is CARSLETWGRGQPQHF. The CDR3 DNA reads as TGTGCCAGAAGCTTGGAAACCTGGGGGCGCGGTCAGCCCCAGCATTTT.

This chain links TRBV10-3 with TRBJ1-3; no clear D gene. V was cut by 3 bases and J by 8 bases, with 11 bases left in between. This CDR3 is 13 amino acids long. From germline, CDR1 is ENHRY and CDR2 SYGVKD. The CDR3 region has the DNA TGTGCCATCAGTGACTATTCCCAGGACACCATATATTTT. As protein: CAISDYSQDTIYF.

This clone was observed a few times. The chain has TRBV5-3 and TRBJ1-6; D not certain. TRBV5-3 qualifies as an ORF whose function is uncertain. The V gene lost 0 bases and the J gene lost 8 bases, with 9 bases spanning the gap. The length of the CDR3 is 14 residues. Written as DNA, the CDR3 is TGTGCCAGAAGCTTGGGAGGGCTGCATTCACCCCTCCACTTT. Translated: CARSLGGLHSPLHF.

This clone was observed a few times. The gene calls are TRBV4-2 and TRBJ2-3; 8 nucleotides align to TRBD2. CDR3 length equals 15 residues. After removal of 1 base from V and 8 bases from J, the junction contained 8 bases not matched to a gene. Germline-derived CDR1 and CDR2 are LGHNA and YNFKEQ. In nucleotides, the CDR3 is TGTGCCAGCAGCCAAGGGGTGGTAGCGGGAAGTACGCAGTATTTT. Translated: CASSQGVVAGSTQYF.

This rearrangement joins TRBV7-3 to TRBJ2-3; D gene ambiguous. Germline loops: CDR1 SGHTA, CDR2 FQGTGA. The length of the CDR3 is 13 residues. The ends were cut back, 4 bases at V and 2 bases at J, with 7 bases in the middle. The CDR3 nucleotides read TGTGCCAGCAGCTCCACCTACACAGATACGCAGTATTTT. It yields the protein CASSSTYTDTQYF.

The chain recombines TRBV10-1 with TRBJ2-3, with 10 positions matching TRBD2. The CDR3 loop spans 15 amino acids. The junction had 3 bases not matched to a gene; V was cut back by 4 bases and J by 2 bases. The V gene's germline CDR1 is WNHNN and CDR2 SYGVQD (reference sequence). The CDR3 spells CASSGGLANTDTQYF. Written as DNA, the CDR3 is TGCGCCAGCAGTGGGGGACTAGCGAACACAGATACGCAGTATTTT.

This chain connects TRBV28 to TRBJ1-3; the match to TRBD1 covers 7 bases. The CDR3 covers 15 residues. The germline V gene encodes CDR1 MDHEN and CDR2 SYDVKM. Unmatched junction bases numbered 3, after V lost 4 bases and J lost 0 bases. CDR3 loop: CASSSTGSSGNTIYF. The CDR3 DNA reads TGTGCCAGCAGTTCGACAGGGAGCTCTGGAAACACCATATATTTT.

This clone was detected only a few times. V gene TRBV5-3 combines with J gene TRBJ1-6; 9 positions match TRBD1. TRBV5-3 is recorded as an ORF, its role being uncertain. The trim removed 5 bases at V and 8 bases at J, leaving 20 bases unmatched. The CDR3 has 19 amino acids. For the CDR3, the DNA is TGTGCCAGAAGTCCCACTAAAAGCCTTCCGGGACAGGGTGATTCACCCCTCCACTTT. Protein sequence: CARSPTKSLPGQGDSPLHF.

The chain couples TRBV6-5 to TRBJ2-7; TRBD2 aligns across 7 bases. V shed 0 bases and J 4 bases; nucleotides not matched to a gene: 9. CDR1 is MNHEY, CDR2 SVGAGI, per germline. There are 16 residues in the CDR3. The CDR3 protein is CASSYSLADPLYEQYF. In DNA form, the CDR3 reads TGTGCCAGCAGTTACTCCCTAGCGGACCCTTTATACGAGCAGTACTTC.

This chain links TRBV24-1 with TRBJ2-5; 8 bases fit TRBD1. Germline V lookup: CDR1 KGHDR, CDR2 SFDVKD. This CDR3 contains 15 residues. The trim removed 3 bases at V and 3 bases at J, leaving 5 bases unmatched. CDR3 sequence (DNA): TGTGCCACCAGTGATCACGGGACAGGTGAAGAGACCCAGTACTTC. It encodes CATSDHGTGEETQYF.

This clone came up once. This sequence joins TRBV10-1 and TRBJ1-2, with D unresolved. The CDR3 length is 13 residues. CDR1 is WNHNN, CDR2 SYGVQD, per germline (reference sequence). Trimming removed 3 bases from V and 7 bases from J, with 12 bases in between. The CDR3 DNA sequence: TGCGCCAGCAGTGAACAACAGACCTCTGGCTACACCTTC. Translating it yields CASSEQQTSGYTF.

The chain uses TRBV6-5 and TRBJ2-2; 13 positions agree with TRBD2. The CDR3 loop spans 16 amino acids. CDR1 MNHEY and CDR2 SVGAGI come from the germline V gene. With V trimmed by 4 bases and J by 6 bases, 5 bases remained unmatched. Written as DNA, the CDR3 is TGTGCCAGCAGTTCGGGACTAGCGGGATCGGCCGGGGAGCTGTTTTTT. This codes for CASSSGLAGSAGELFF.

This chain connects TRBV12-3 or TRBV12-4 to TRBJ2-7; D remains unclear. The ends were cut back, 6 bases at V and 4 bases at J, with 7 bases in the middle. This CDR3 contains 11 residues. CDR3 in DNA: TGTGCCAGCAGCTATAGTTACGAGCAGTACTTC. Amino acids: CASSYSYEQYF.

This clone came up once. The chain employs TRBV18 and TRBJ2-1; D is perhaps TRBD2 (6 bases). The CDR3 runs to 15 residues. Germline CDR1 is KGHSH and CDR2 is LQKENI. V was shortened by 3 bases and J by 4 bases, with 13 bases between the two germline ends. DNA for the CDR3: TGTGCCAGCTCACCGGACTACTCCCCGTACAATGAGCAGTTCTTC. The encoded protein is CASSPDYSPYNEQFF.

J is TRBJ2-7 and V is TRBV10-3; 10 bases map to TRBD2. The V gene end was trimmed by 10 bases and the J gene end by 2 bases; junction bases not matched to a gene: 14. The germline gives CDR1 ENHRY, CDR2 SYGVKD. CDR3 length: 16 amino acids. CDR3 sequence reads: CATLDRERGGAYEQYF. DNA of the CDR3: TGTGCCACCCTGGACAGAGAGCGGGGGGGGGCCTACGAGCAGTACTTC.

This rearrangement joins TRBV11-3 to TRBJ1-2; possibly TRBD1 for D (6 bases). Germline V gene sequence: CDR1 SGHNT, CDR2 YENEEA. The CDR3 has 12 residues. V gave up 7 bases and J gave up 6 bases, with 12 bases separating them. CDR3 sequence reads: CASTRSGDGYTF. For the CDR3, the DNA is TGTGCCAGCACCCGATCAGGGGATGGCTACACCTTC.

The V gene is TRBV6-5, the J gene TRBJ1-3; TRBD1 might be the D (5 bases). The germline V and J ends were trimmed by 0 bases and 3 bases, with 9 bases remaining between them. CDR1 and CDR2 (germline): MNHEY, SVGAGI. The CDR3 contains 15 residues. The CDR3 protein is CASSYSRTYGNTIYF. CDR3 nucleotides: TGTGCCAGCAGTTACTCGAGGACATATGGAAACACCATATATTTT.

This clone appeared a few times. The rearrangement joins TRBV5-4 to TRBJ2-1, with 7 bases aligning to TRBD1. CDR3 size: 14 residues. Per the germline V gene, CDR1 is SGHNT and CDR2 is YYREEE (reference sequence). V was clipped by 5 bases and J by 5 bases; unmatched bases: 7. CDR3 protein: CASRLDRWDNEQFF. CDR3 DNA sequence: TGTGCCAGCAGACTGGACAGGTGGGACAATGAGCAGTTCTTC.